This T cell receptor beta chain stems from a study of PD-L1 blockade in urothelial cancer. For the study at large: Males with bladder-origin urothelial cancer made up about 85% of the roughly 29 patients. The analyses of blood took place 3 weeks (second dose) and 6 weeks after treatment start.

CDR3 length: 13 amino acids. CDR1 and CDR2 from the germline V gene are SQVTM and ANQGSEA. V dropped 3 bases and J dropped 7; count of bases not matched to a gene: 5. Spiking of synthetic TCR analog templates was performed in each PCR. Data came from immunoSEQ multiplex PCR; TCRdb stores just in-frame clones and leaves some out. The sample consists of 30,000 to 40,000 clones, more than 65% of them appearing once. The sequenced sample was PBMCs, obtained around atezolizumab (anti-PD-L1) treatment. This clonotype originated in a man aged 70 or older with urothelial cancer. This rearrangement joins TRBV29-1 to TRBJ1-4; 7 bases match TRBD1. The CDR3 region is CSVDTGVTEKLFF. DNA for the CDR3: TGCAGCGTTGACACAGGGGTAACTGAAAAACTGTTTTTT.